The 20 T cell receptor beta chains listed next were all sequenced from one sample in a study of response to subunit inactivated influenza vaccine. Each CDR3 protein gets one entry after TCRdb re-called the RT-PCR reads with MiXCR. In the table there are roughly 620,000 distinct CDR3 sequences, roughly 10% of which are singletons. This sample also appeared in a second study, on T cells expressing NK-cell markers. From that study: With UMIs, 5'RACE template switching was used to make TCR beta cDNA.

The sequencing here drew on PBMCs from blood, taken on the day of vaccination. The source of these receptors is a man aged 50-60 years who received an inactivated influenza vaccine.

This clonotype was picked up a small number of times. For the CDR3, the DNA is TGCAGCGTACAAGGACACGTCAATGAAAAACTGTTTTTT. It encodes CSVQGHVNEKLFF. The rearrangement joins TRBV29-1 to TRBJ1-4; D may be TRBD1 (5 bases). The CDR3 is 13 residues long. Germline V gene lookup returns CDR1 SQVTM and CDR2 ANQGSEA. The V and J ends lost 6 bases and 5 bases respectively, with 13 bases between them.

This clonotype was counted between two and nine times. The chain is built from TRBV20-1 and TRBJ2-3; perhaps TRBD2 as D (6 bases). CDR1 is DFQATT and CDR2 is SNEGSKA in the germline V gene (reference sequence). V was shortened by 6 bases and J by 2 bases, with 18 bases between the two germline ends. The CDR3 totals 15 residues. CDR3 nucleotide sequence: TGCAGTGCGTGGACTACGCTCAATACCACAGATACGCAGTATTTT. Translating it yields CSAWTTLNTTDTQYF.

This chain connects TRBV20-1 to TRBJ2-5, with D hard to call. The length of the CDR3 is 13 residues. Germline values: CDR1 DFQATT, CDR2 SNEGSKA (reference sequence). V dropped 2 bases and J dropped 1 base, with 8 bases sitting between them. DNA for the CDR3: TGCAGTGCTAGATTGGGCGGCCAAGAGACCCAGTACTTC. Its translation is CSARLGGQETQYF.

V and J are TRBV5-1 and TRBJ2-3; 8 bases agree with TRBD1. Germline V gene data show CDR1 as SGHRS and CDR2 as YFSETQ. The V and J ends lost 5 bases and 4 bases, in that order; junction bases with no gene match: 6. The CDR3 runs to 14 residues. This chain's CDR3 is CASRSAGGADTQYF. For the CDR3, the DNA is TGCGCCAGCAGGTCGGCAGGGGGCGCAGATACGCAGTATTTT.

This clonotype was found a few times. The chain employs TRBV11-2 and TRBJ2-1, with a weak D call TRBD1 (6 bases). V lost 5 bases and J 1 base, leaving 9 bases between the germline ends. The CDR3 contains 14 residues. Germline V CDR1 and CDR2: SGHAT, FQNNGV. Here the CDR3 reads CASSKGGSYNEQFF. As DNA, the CDR3 is TGTGCCAGCAGCAAAGGGGGATCCTACAATGAGCAGTTCTTC.

The chain is built from TRBV3-1 and TRBJ1-3, with a possible D match to TRBD1 (5 bases). Trimming removed 0 bases from V and 2 bases from J, with 11 bases in between. This CDR3 has 16 residues. The V gene's germline CDR1 is LGHDT and CDR2 YNNKEL (reference sequence). DNA for the CDR3: TGTGCCAGCAGCCAAGAGGGGGGTACTCCTGGAAACACCATATATTTT. Amino acid sequence: CASSQEGGTPGNTIYF.

This clonotype was picked up a small number of times. V is TRBV4-3 and J is TRBJ2-3, with a weak D call TRBD1 (5 bases). The CDR3 runs to 16 residues. The germline V and J ends were trimmed by 5 bases and 0 bases, with 15 bases remaining between them. The germline CDR1 and CDR2 sequences are LGHNA and YSLEER. CDR3: CASSARGVYSTDTQYF. In DNA form, the CDR3 reads TGCGCCAGCAGCGCAAGGGGCGTGTATAGCACAGATACGCAGTATTTT.

The rearrangement uses TRBV20-1 and TRBJ2-1; TRBD2 matches at 8 bases. The CDR3 spans 13 residues. V was pared by 2 bases and J by 7 bases, with 4 bases of the junction left unmatched. Per germline, CDR1 DFQATT and CDR2 SNEGSKA (reference sequence). The CDR3 DNA reads TGCAGTGCTAGAAGCGGGGGCGGGAATGAGCAGTTCTTC. Translation gives CSARSGGGNEQFF.

The V call is TRBV28, the J call TRBJ2-5; possibly TRBD2 for D (5 bases). The CDR3 length is 15 residues. From germline, CDR1 is MDHEN and CDR2 SYDVKM. Trimming took off 3 bases at V and 3 bases at J, with 14 bases between the two ends. DNA of the CDR3: TGTGCCAGCAGTTTTGATGGTAGCGCAAAAGAGACCCAGTACTTC. It encodes CASSFDGSAKETQYF. Full variable domain (rest looked up from reference TRBV28 and TRBJ2-5): DVKVTQSSRYLVKRTGEKVFLECVQDMDHENMFWYRQDPGLGLRLIYFSYDVKMKEKGDIPEGYSVSREKKERFSLILESASTNQTSMYLCASSFDGSAKETQYFGPGTRLLVL.

This chain uses TRBV27 with TRBJ2-3, with TRBD2 identical over 10 bases. This CDR3 contains 15 residues. V dropped 6 bases and J dropped 3; count of bases not matched to a gene: 6. Germline loops: CDR1 MNHEY, CDR2 SMNVEV (reference sequence). In DNA form, the CDR3 reads TGTGCCAGCAGAGAGATAGCGGGGGGTACAGATACGCAGTATTTT. Translated: CASREIAGGTDTQYF.

To note about this clonotype: A much larger clone sits a single nucleotide away, making a read error possible. The V call is TRBV6-2 or TRBV6-3, the J call TRBJ2-2; D is possibly TRBD2 (6 bases). The CDR3 consists of 15 residues. The ends were cut back, 6 bases at V and 5 bases at J, with 16 bases in the middle. The V gene's germline CDR1 is MNHEY and CDR2 SVGEGT. CDR3 DNA sequence: TGTGCCAGCAGCAAATCGCTAGCGCAGACCGGGGAGCTGTTTTTT. Its translation is CASSKSLAQTGELFF.

This clonotype has a count of ten or more. The chain uses TRBV4-1 and TRBJ2-2; a possible D gene is TRBD1 (5 bases). Trimming left V 1 base short and J 4 bases short, with 10 bases between. Germline V lookup: CDR1 MGHRA, CDR2 YSYEKL. CDR3 length: 15 amino acids. The CDR3 loop is CASSQGREPTGELFF. The DNA of the CDR3 is TGCGCCAGCAGCCAAGGCAGGGAACCCACCGGGGAGCTGTTTTTT.

The CDR3, as DNA: TGCAGTGCTAGAGGTTTGAACACTGAAGCTTTCTTT. It codes for CSARGLNTEAFF. This chain joins TRBV20-1 and TRBJ1-1; D not certain. This CDR3 has 12 amino acids. The V gene lost 1 base and the J gene lost 0 bases, with 3 bases spanning the gap. Per germline, CDR1 DFQATT and CDR2 SNEGSKA (reference sequence).

The CDR3 sequence: CASSFLAGAQYF. The CDR3 DNA follows: TGTGCCAGCAGTTTCCTAGCGGGGGCGCAGTATTTT. The rearrangement uses TRBV12-3 or TRBV12-4 and TRBJ2-3; 10 nucleotides align to TRBD2. Trimming removed 3 bases from V and 10 bases from J; junction bases left unmatched: 1. The CDR3 length is 12 residues.

The chain links TRBV5-4 to TRBJ2-3, with TRBD2 as a possible D gene (6 bases). Trimming took 4 bases from V and 6 from J, leaving 15 bases between them. The germline gives CDR1 SGHNT, CDR2 YYREEE (reference sequence). This CDR3 is 14 amino acids long. CDR3 protein: CASSVGSPKDTQYF. DNA for the CDR3: TGTGCCAGCAGCGTCGGGAGCCCCAAGGATACGCAGTATTTT.

This rearrangement joins TRBV4-2 to TRBJ1-3, with unresolved D. Germline V CDR1 and CDR2: LGHNA, YNFKEQ. Trimming removed 3 bases from V and 0 bases from J, with 12 bases in between. This CDR3 is built from 16 residues. The CDR3 reads CASSHYRQDSGNTIYF. CDR3 bases: TGTGCCAGCAGCCATTATCGGCAGGACTCTGGAAACACCATATATTTT.

This chain connects TRBV28 to TRBJ2-7, with no clear D. CDR3 length equals 15 residues. Per the germline V gene, CDR1 is MDHEN and CDR2 is SYDVKM. Trimming took 2 bases from V and 0 from J, leaving 11 bases between them. The CDR3 is CASSLPVGSSYEQYF. In DNA, the CDR3 is TGTGCCAGCAGTTTACCCGTGGGCAGCTCCTACGAGCAGTACTTC.

The DNA of the CDR3 is TGCGCCAGCAGCCAAGTGGCCGCTAGCGGGAGGGGGAGCTCCTACGAGCAGTACTTC. Amino acid sequence: CASSQVAASGRGSSYEQYF. The chain combines TRBV4-3 with TRBJ2-7; 12 nucleotides match TRBD2. This CDR3 has 19 amino acids. V lost 1 base to trimming and J lost 0 bases; unmatched junction nucleotides: 10. Germline V CDR1 and CDR2: LGHNA, YSLEER.

This clonotype was counted between two and nine times. The chain has TRBV10-3 and TRBJ1-5; maybe TRBD1 (6 bases). CDR1 is ENHRY and CDR2 is SYGVKD in the germline V gene. The CDR3 sequence is 16 residues long. V dropped 2 bases and J dropped 1 base, with 12 bases sitting between them. The CDR3 DNA follows: TGTGCCATCAGTGAGACCCTCCAGGGGAGCAATCAGCCCCAGCATTTT. This codes for CAISETLQGSNQPQHF.

This clonotype was observed a handful of times. The V gene is TRBV20-1, the J gene TRBJ2-7; 9 bases map to TRBD2. Losses at the gene ends were 5 bases for V and 3 bases for J; bases not matched to a gene: 8. The length of the CDR3 is 14 residues. The V gene's germline CDR1 is DFQATT and CDR2 SNEGSKA (reference sequence). The CDR3 loop reads CSAYGLALHYEQYF. The CDR3 DNA is TGCAGTGCTTACGGACTAGCGCTCCACTACGAGCAGTACTTC.